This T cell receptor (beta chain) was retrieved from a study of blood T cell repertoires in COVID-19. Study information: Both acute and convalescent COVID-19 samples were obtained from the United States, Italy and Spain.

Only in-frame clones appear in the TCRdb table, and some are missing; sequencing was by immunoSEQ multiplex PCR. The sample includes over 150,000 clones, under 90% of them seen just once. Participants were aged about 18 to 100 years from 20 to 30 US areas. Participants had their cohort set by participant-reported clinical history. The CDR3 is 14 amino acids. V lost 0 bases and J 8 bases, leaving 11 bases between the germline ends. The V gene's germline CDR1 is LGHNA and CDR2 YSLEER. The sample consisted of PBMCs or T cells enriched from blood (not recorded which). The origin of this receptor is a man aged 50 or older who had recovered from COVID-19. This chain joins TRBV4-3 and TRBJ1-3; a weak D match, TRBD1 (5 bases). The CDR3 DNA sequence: TGCGCCAGCAGCCAAGAGGGGCCGGTTGACACCATATATTTT. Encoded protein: CASSQEGPVDTIYF.